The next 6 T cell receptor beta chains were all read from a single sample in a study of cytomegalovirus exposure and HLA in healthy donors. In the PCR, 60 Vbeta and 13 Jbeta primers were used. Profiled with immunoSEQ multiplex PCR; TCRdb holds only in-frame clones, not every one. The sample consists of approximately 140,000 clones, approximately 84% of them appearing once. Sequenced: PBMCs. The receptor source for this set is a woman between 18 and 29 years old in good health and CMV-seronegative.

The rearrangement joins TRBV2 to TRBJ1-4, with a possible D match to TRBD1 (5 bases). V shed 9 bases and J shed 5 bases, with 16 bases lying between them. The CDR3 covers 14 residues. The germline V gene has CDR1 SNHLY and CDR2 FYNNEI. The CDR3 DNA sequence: TGTGCCAGTGACTTCGGGGGGAACAATGAAAAACTGTTTTTT. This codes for CASDFGGNNEKLFF. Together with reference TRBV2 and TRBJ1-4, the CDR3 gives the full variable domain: EPEVTQTPSHQVTQMGQEVILRCVPISNHLYFYWYRQILGQKVEFLVSFYNNEISEKSEIFDDQFSVERPDGSNFTLKIRSTKLEDSAMYFCASDFGGNNEKLFFGSGTQLSVL.

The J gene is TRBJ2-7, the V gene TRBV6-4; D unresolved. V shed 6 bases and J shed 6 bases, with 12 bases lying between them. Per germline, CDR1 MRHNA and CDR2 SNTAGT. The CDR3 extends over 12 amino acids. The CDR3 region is CASRSTSGEQYF. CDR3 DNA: TGTGCCAGCAGAAGCACCTCGGGCGAGCAGTACTTC.

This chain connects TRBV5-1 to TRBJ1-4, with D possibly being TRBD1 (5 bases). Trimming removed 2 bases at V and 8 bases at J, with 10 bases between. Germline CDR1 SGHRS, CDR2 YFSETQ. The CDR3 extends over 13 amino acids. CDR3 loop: CASSFQGREKLFF. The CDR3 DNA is TGCGCCAGCAGCTTTCAGGGTCGGGAAAAACTGTTTTTT.

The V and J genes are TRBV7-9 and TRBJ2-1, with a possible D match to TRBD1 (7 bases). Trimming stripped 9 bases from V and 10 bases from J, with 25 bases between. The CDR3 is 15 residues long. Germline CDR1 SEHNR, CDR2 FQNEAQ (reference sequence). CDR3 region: CASPQGRDRGLEQFF. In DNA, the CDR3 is TGTGCCAGTCCCCAGGGGCGGGACAGAGGCTTAGAGCAGTTCTTC.

The CDR3 here is CASTPYSGGTGELFF. The CDR3 nucleotides are TGTGCCAGCACCCCCTACAGTGGGGGGACCGGGGAGCTGTTTTTT. The rearrangement joins TRBV7-6 to TRBJ2-2, with TRBD2 as a possible D gene (6 bases). Germline CDR1 reads SGHVS; CDR2 reads FNYEAQ. The CDR3 runs to 15 residues. The V and J ends lost 7 bases and 5 bases respectively, with 17 bases between them.

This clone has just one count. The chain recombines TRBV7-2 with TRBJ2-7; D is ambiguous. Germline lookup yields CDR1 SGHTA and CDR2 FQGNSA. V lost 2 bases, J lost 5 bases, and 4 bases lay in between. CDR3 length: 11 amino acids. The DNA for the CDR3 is TGTGCCAGCAGCTTATTCAACGAGCAGTACTTC. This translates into CASSLFNEQYF.